This T cell receptor (beta chain) emerged from a study of T cell clonality in common variable immunodeficiency. Study observations and caveats: Shared TCRbeta clones were fewer between CVID subjects than controls.

As for this clone: Its antigen remains unidentified. The junction departs from germline at one end; a sequencing error may be responsible. The CDR3 extends 3 residues past the end of the read, so its final part is completed from the germline J gene.

Caucasian heritage predominated among both patients and controls. Heparinized whole blood, 5 to 8 ml, came from each donor. Profiling relied on immunoSEQ multiplex PCR, and the TCRdb table lists in-frame clones only, not all of them. The sample lists around 47,000 clones, none appearing once, the ten largest making up approximately 2%. CDR1 and CDR2 from the germline V gene are SGHNT and YYREEE (reference sequence). The CDR3 runs 14 residues. The sequence was obtained from a person between 18 and 75 years old in good health. The material sequenced was peripheral blood mononuclear cells. The chain recombines TRBV5-4 with TRBJ2-5; D uncertain. CDR3 bases read: TGTGCCAACAGCTTGGAGACTCCTCAAGAGACC. Translation gives CANSLETPQET. The CDR3 in full is CANSLETPQETQYF.